These T cell receptor beta chains were read from a single sample in a study of graft-versus-host responses after intestinal transplantation. Sequencing was performed with immunoSEQ multiplex PCR; in TCRdb, only in-frame clones are kept and a portion is missing. The sample shows approximately 14,000 clones, roughly 29% of them seen only once. Sequenced material: alloreactive CD4+ T cells from a mixed lymphocyte reaction culture, taken before intestinal transplant. These receptors all come from a human patient who received an intestinal transplant. Each CDR3 is given with its conserved first and last residue. D genes are given only for firm matches. Clone sizes are given selectively: once, few, many, or a class where the clone is expanded.

D | J | size | V | CDR3 | DNA
TRBD2 | TRBJ2-5 | few | TRBV2 | CASSEVSGSGQETQYF | TGTGCCAGCAGTGAGGTGTCGGGTAGCGGGCAAGAGACCCAGTACTTC
- | TRBJ2-5 | - | TRBV18 | CASSQETQYF | TGTGCCAGCTCACAAGAGACCCAGTACTTC
- | TRBJ2-5 | - | TRBV28 | CASSLPGRRETQYF | TGTGCCAGCAGTTTGCCAGGTCGACGAGAGACCCAGTACTTC
TRBD2 | TRBJ2-7 | medium-sized | TRBV28 | CASRLQGAGGVHEQYF | TGTGCCAGCAGACTCCAAGGGGCGGGAGGTGTCCACGAGCAGTACTTC
- | TRBJ2-7 | few | TRBV5-6 | CASSQGQLVGLGSYEQYF | TGTGCCAGCAGCCAGGGACAGTTAGTAGGACTAGGCTCCTACGAGCAGTACTTC
- | TRBJ2-7 | few | TRBV5-4 | CASSLRGAYYEQYF | TGTGCCAGCAGCTTGCGTGGGGCGTATTACGAGCAGTACTTC
TRBD2 | TRBJ2-1 | - | TRBV5-1 | CASSLLGGLAGVSEQFF | TGCGCCAGCAGCTTGCTGGGGGGACTAGCGGGAGTGAGTGAGCAGTTCTTC
- | TRBJ1-2 | - | TRBV28 | CAPVTRVGGGGYTF | TGTGCCCCCGTGACCCGGGTGGGGGGCGGGGGCTACACCTTC
- | TRBJ1-1 | - | TRBV6-6 | CASSYSGGTYTEAFF | TGTGCCAGCAGTTACTCGGGAGGAACTTACACTGAAGCTTTCTTT
- | TRBJ2-5 | few | TRBV5-1 | CASRAGIETQYF | TGCGCCAGCAGGGCAGGGATAGAGACCCAGTACTTC
- | TRBJ2-3 | few | TRBV28 | CASPPPGGQDTQYF | TGTGCCAGCCCCCCCCCAGGGGGGCAAGATACGCAGTATTTT
- | TRBJ1-2 | few | TRBV28 | CASKRTGTAANYGYTF | TGTGCCAGCAAACGGACCGGGACGGCAGCTAACTATGGCTACACCTTC
- | TRBJ1-1 | - | TRBV6-1 | CASRARDGLSTEAFF | TGTGCCAGCAGGGCTAGGGACGGCCTTAGCACTGAAGCTTTCTTT
TRBD2 | TRBJ2-3 | - | TRBV5-1 | CASTVREAGGPGDTQYF | TGCGCCAGCACAGTCCGTGAAGCGGGAGGGCCAGGAGATACGCAGTATTTT
- | TRBJ2-7 | - | TRBV20-1 | CSARQSYEQYF | TGCAGTGCTAGACAGTCCTACGAGCAGTACTTC
TRBD2 | TRBJ2-3 | few | TRBV9 | CASSVGLAGGSDTQYF | TGTGCCAGCAGCGTAGGCCTAGCGGGAGGATCAGATACGCAGTATTTT
TRBD1 | TRBJ2-5 | few | TRBV10-3 | CATYAGQGAETQYF | TGTGCCACCTATGCGGGACAGGGAGCGGAGACCCAGTACTTC
TRBD1 | TRBJ1-1 | few | TRBV4-2 | CASSQVLSHRGMNTEAFF | TGTGCCAGCAGCCAAGTCCTGAGCCACAGGGGTATGAACACTGAAGCTTTCTTT
TRBD1 | TRBJ1-2 | few | TRBV2 | CASTLQGGGGYTF | TGTGCCAGCACTTTACAGGGGGGGGGTGGCTACACCTTC
- | TRBJ2-2 | - | TRBV7-3 | CASSLTRTGELFF | TGTGCCAGCAGCTTAACACGCACCGGGGAGCTGTTTTTT
- | TRBJ1-1 | - | TRBV4-2 | CASSSGWAEAFF | TGTGCCAGCAGCTCAGGATGGGCTGAAGCTTTCTTT
TRBD1 | TRBJ2-5 | - | TRBV10-3 | CAISYRGETQYF | TGTGCCATCAGCTACAGGGGAGAGACCCAGTACTTC
- | TRBJ2-5 | - | TRBV11-3 | CASSFTPGEQYF | TGTGCCAGCAGCTTTACCCCGGGGGAGCAGTACTTC
- | TRBJ2-5 | few | TRBV30 | CALMTGGIYGQYF | TGTGCCTTGATGACAGGCGGTATCTACGGGCAGTACTTC
TRBD1 | TRBJ1-1 | - | TRBV27 | CASSFLQGSEAFF | TGTGCCAGCAGTTTCCTACAGGGGTCTGAAGCTTTCTTT
- | TRBJ2-6 | few | TRBV28 | CASSPLRAGANVLTF | TGTGCCAGCAGTCCCCTCAGGGCCGGGGCCAACGTCCTGACTTTC
- | TRBJ1-5 | once | TRBV29-1 | CSVSQGTQPQHF | TGCAGCGTTTCCCAGGGTACTCAGCCCCAGCATTTT
- | TRBJ2-2 | - | TRBV6-5 | CASRLPGKNTGELFF | TGTGCCAGCAGGCTGCCAGGGAAAAACACCGGGGAGCTGTTTTTT
- | TRBJ2-1 | few | TRBV4-2 | CASSQDQGRNEQFF | TGTGCCAGCAGCCAAGATCAGGGGCGTAATGAGCAGTTCTTC
TRBD1 | TRBJ2-5 | few | TRBV15 | CATSRGQGGETQYF | TGTGCCACCAGCAGAGGACAGGGGGGAGAGACCCAGTACTTC
- | TRBJ2-7 | few | TRBV4-1 | CASSQGSGPAYEQYF | TGCGCCAGCAGCCAAGGGTCCGGGCCCGCCTACGAGCAGTACTTC
TRBD2 | TRBJ2-1 | few | TRBV5-1 | CASSLSRGLAGGNEQFF | TGCGCCAGCAGCCTGAGTAGAGGACTAGCGGGAGGAAATGAGCAGTTCTTC
TRBD2 | TRBJ2-7 | - | TRBV6-5 | CATRSGLAEQYF | TGTGCCACCCGATCGGGACTAGCCGAGCAGTACTTC
- | TRBJ1-3 | few | TRBV27 | CASRRGLDSGNTIYF | TGTGCCAGCCGGAGGGGCCTCGACTCTGGAAACACCATATATTTT
TRBD1 | TRBJ2-7 | medium-sized | TRBV7-9 | CASSQRTGKHEQYF | TGTGCCAGCAGCCAGAGGACAGGGAAACACGAGCAGTACTTC
- | TRBJ2-7 | few | TRBV5-4 | CASSFPGNTPYF | TGTGCCAGCAGCTTTCCAGGGAATACGCCGTACTTC
- | TRBJ2-7 | - | TRBV5-4 | CASSLGGSSYEQYF | TGTGCCAGCAGCTTGGGTGGGAGCTCCTACGAGCAGTACTTC
- | TRBJ2-1 | - | TRBV2 | CASSMGPYNEQFF | TGTGCCAGCAGCATGGGCCCCTACAATGAGCAGTTCTTC
- | TRBJ2-7 | - | TRBV28 | CTSRTVRSGRPYEQYF | TGTACCAGCCGCACGGTTAGGTCGGGGCGCCCCTACGAGCAGTACTTC
- | TRBJ2-5 | once | TRBV4-3 | CASSHPGPGETQYF | TGCGCCAGCAGCCATCCGGGCCCCGGAGAGACCCAGTACTTC
TRBD2 | TRBJ2-1 | few | TRBV7-8 | CASSLARTSGTNEQFF | TGTGCCAGCAGCTTAGCGAGGACTAGCGGGACAAATGAGCAGTTCTTC
- | TRBJ2-1 | - | TRBV7-9 | CASSEGGGRNEQFF | TGTGCCAGCAGCGAGGGAGGGGGCCGCAATGAGCAGTTCTTC
- | TRBJ1-5 | - | TRBV11-2 | CASSPEWSNQPQHF | TGTGCCAGCAGCCCCGAGTGGAGCAATCAGCCCCAGCATTTT
- | TRBJ1-2 | few | TRBV6-6 | CASRTDSDYGYTF | TGTGCCAGCAGGACCGACTCCGACTATGGCTACACCTTC
- | TRBJ1-2 | once | TRBV4-1 | CASSQDHGGYYGYTF | TGCGCCAGCAGCCAAGACCACGGGGGGTACTATGGCTACACCTTC
TRBD2 | TRBJ2-5 | - | TRBV9 | CASSVLSGGETQYF | TGTGCCAGCAGCGTTTTAAGCGGGGGGGAGACCCAGTACTTC
TRBD1 | TRBJ1-1 | few | TRBV4-3 | CASSRGQENTEAFF | TGCGCCAGCAGTCGGGGACAGGAGAACACTGAAGCTTTCTTT
TRBD2 | TRBJ2-2 | medium-sized | TRBV6-4 | CASSSGRATGELFF | TGTGCCAGCAGTAGCGGGAGGGCCACCGGGGAGCTGTTTTTT
TRBD1 | TRBJ2-3 | few | TRBV5-1 | CASSLWGTGTGFPDTQYF | TGCGCCAGCAGCTTGTGGGGGACCGGGACAGGGTTCCCAGATACGCAGTATTTT
- | TRBJ2-3 | - | TRBV5-1 | CASSLPIGSTDTQYF | TGCGCCAGCAGCTTGCCCATTGGGAGTACAGATACGCAGTATTTT
- | TRBJ1-2 | few | TRBV6-1 | CASSDRGKGNYGYTF | TGTGCCAGCAGTGACAGGGGCAAGGGAAACTATGGCTACACCTTC
- | TRBJ1-1 | - | TRBV6-5 | CASSEYGRGEAFF | TGTGCCAGCAGTGAATATGGCAGGGGAGAAGCTTTCTTT
- | TRBJ1-1 | - | TRBV7-2 | CASSLYNRPNTEAFF | TGTGCCAGCAGCTTATATAATAGGCCGAACACTGAAGCTTTCTTT
TRBD2 | TRBJ2-7 | - | TRBV7-2 | CASSLALASGVNYEQYF | TGTGCCAGCAGCTTAGCGTTGGCTAGCGGGGTTAACTACGAGCAGTACTTC
- | TRBJ1-4 | - | TRBV30 | CAWSVTRPTNEKLFF | TGTGCCTGGAGTGTAACCAGACCAACTAATGAAAAACTGTTTTTT
TRBD2 | TRBJ2-5 | - | TRBV6-1 | CASRASGRAKTQYF | TGTGCCAGCAGGGCTAGCGGGAGGGCGAAGACCCAGTACTTC
TRBD1 | TRBJ1-2 | few | TRBV11-3 | CASSLEEPRDRSYGYTF | TGTGCCAGCAGCTTAGAGGAACCCCGGGACAGGTCCTATGGCTACACCTTC
- | TRBJ1-5 | few | TRBV7-3 | CASSNQGYNNQPQHF | TGTGCCAGCAGCAACCAGGGTTATAACAATCAGCCCCAGCATTTT
- | TRBJ2-2 | - | TRBV5-7 | CASSLVSLGTGELFF | TGTGCCAGCAGCTTGGTATCGTTGGGCACCGGGGAGCTGTTTTTT
- | TRBJ2-3 | - | TRBV10-3 | CAISASPGRRSTDTQYF | TGTGCCATCAGTGCAAGCCCGGGACGGCGTAGCACAGATACGCAGTATTTT